Described below is a single TCR beta chain sequence and its context. Antigen: not known. A read error is possible here, since a much larger clone lies one base away. Exclusion criteria comprised other autoimmune diseases, uncontrolled infections, pregnancy or lactation in patients. Clinical symptoms and serum thyroxine were used for diagnosis; TRAb, thyroid ultrasound and orbital computed tomography were also relied on. This record comes from a study of Graves' ophthalmopathy and Graves' hyperthyroidism. Study outcomes and limitations: Discrimination between ophthalmopathy and stable hyperthyroidism by a 13-signature model showed 87.88% sensitivity and about 80% specificity. Most clonotypes expanded in thyroid above 0.001 frequency were present in blood too.

Germline CDR1 reads LNHDA; CDR2 reads SQIVND (reference sequence). The CDR3 length is 14 residues. RNA transcripts were the template, and TCR beta CDR3 regions were amplified from them. HTBI primers served in a first-round RT-PCR, which a second-round multiplex PCR followed. MiXCR, run by TCRdb on the multiplex PCR reads, gives a single entry per CDR3 protein. The sample includes roughly 1.1 million distinct CDR3 sequences, about 35% of them seen just once. Sequences were obtained from peripheral blood or thyroid tissue (not recorded which). This chain connects TRBV19 to TRBJ1-2, with 9 bases fitting TRBD1. This receptor was identified in an adult man with Graves' hyperthyroidism. CDR3 amino acids: CASSHRGLDYCYTF. CDR3 in DNA: TGTGCCAGTAGTCACAGGGGGCTGGACTATTGCTACACCTTC.